This TCR beta chain originates from a study of blood T cell repertoires in COVID-19 (dated by TCRdb to between 2020 and 2021). Background for the entire study: The collaborator samples originated in the United States, Italy and Spain and spanned the acute and convalescent phases of COVID-19. The prospective study material was composed of cDNA or gDNA derived from T cells, B-cell-depleted T cells, or PBMCs. The dataset comprised deeply sampled blood TCRbeta repertoires from subjects exposed to, actively infected with, or recovered from COVID-19. A freely available public database, intended as a resource for researchers studying the immune response to SARS-CoV-2, is where the repertoires were released. Samples were obtained from the ongoing ImmuneRACE study (first 160 participants) and from approximately 1,200 subjects provided by 6 global collaborators. A de-identified subject ID, COVID-19 status, age in years and sex were almost always included in the sample metadata. Where HLA class I and class II types were available, the types were taken from metadata supplied by the sample provider, not from assay-based typing. Study-wide conclusions, independent of this receptor: The quantity of clinical and demographic metadata differed by source and by participant and was supplied without curation.

Points on this clone: The clone's antigen remains unknown. No base qualities exist here, and no much larger clone lies one base off it.

Whole blood was collected in K2EDTA tubes by collaborating institutions according to the institutions' own protocols. For TCRbeta analysis, collaborators shipped samples as frozen whole blood, isolated PBMCs, or DNA extracted from either of those sample types. TCRbeta CDR3 regions were amplified from genomic DNA by means of the immunoSEQ Assay, a bias-controlled multiplex PCR. For the original study's pipeline: The number of nucleated cells in each sample was estimated from the amplification of reference gene primers within the assay. To quantify the absolute abundance of each unique TCRbeta CDR3 rearrangement, sequence reads were collapsed and filtered. Productive Simpson clonality was computed per sample as the square root of Simpson's diversity index over productive rearrangements. TCRdb obtained this table from immuneACCESS and retained in-frame rearrangements with V and J assigned. These tables miss some clones; where compared with another copy, unresolved V genes account for less than half of the shortfall, and the remainder is unexplained. V and J calls and clone size come straight from that table; D and trimming were deduced from the DNA. This sample comprises tens of thousands of clones, almost 85% of them detected only once. In total, the top ten clones hold 10% to 15% of the sample.

The CDR3 covers 15 residues, taking in both the cysteine and the phenylalanine. Of all the DNA, just the CDR3 is kept, 45 bases in frame from base 1. Germline trimming amounts to 2 bases on V and 1 base on J, with 4 as the count of junction bases outside the gene matches. Via the germline V gene, CDR1 is LGHNA and CDR2 YSLEER. Sequenced: peripheral blood. The TCR originated in a human donor in a cohort sampled during active COVID-19. Here the chain combines TRBV4-3 and TRBJ2-5; the junction holds 7 bases that match TRBD1. The bases are TGCGCCAGCAGCCAAACGACAGGGACCCAAGAGACCCAGTACTTC. Its amino acids are CASSQTTGTQETQYF.